These T cell receptor beta chains were read from a single sample in a study of blood T cell repertoires in COVID-19. Method: immunoSEQ multiplex PCR; TCRdb's copy keeps in-frame clones and lacks some. The table lists 130,000 or so clones, 84% of them singletons. Material: PBMCs or T cells enriched from blood (not recorded which). The source of these receptors is a woman in her fifties or sixties with acute COVID-19. CDR3s include the opening cysteine and the closing phenylalanine or tryptophan. The D gene is left open where the match is weak. Size is stated for part of the rows, as once, few or many counts, or as a class when the clone is expanded.

CDR3 | DNA | size | J | V | D
CASSPREDSYNEQFF | TGTGCCAGCTCACCGCGGGAGGACTCCTACAATGAGCAGTTCTTC | . | TRBJ2-1 | TRBV18 | TRBD2
CASSIIQGELWTF | TGTGCCAGCAGCATCATTCAGGGGGAACTATGGACCTTC | . | TRBJ1-2 | TRBV7-9 | TRBD1
CATSEAGTNQPQHF | TGTGCCACCAGTGAAGCAGGAACCAATCAGCCCCAGCATTTT | once | TRBJ1-5 | TRBV24-1 | .
CASSTRLAGEYEQYF | TGTGCCAGCAGTACGAGACTAGCGGGAGAATACGAGCAGTACTTC | . | TRBJ2-7 | TRBV6-2/TRBV6-3 | TRBD2
CASSLEAGSYNEQFF | TGCGCCAGCAGCTTGGAGGCGGGATCGTACAATGAGCAGTTCTTC | . | TRBJ2-1 | TRBV5-1 | .
CASSWAASSEKLFF | TGCGCCAGCAGCTGGGCAGCAAGCTCTGAAAAACTGTTTTTT | . | TRBJ1-4 | TRBV5-1 | .
CASRGLAPSRDTQYF | TGCGCCAGCCGGGGACTAGCGCCCAGCAGAGATACGCAGTATTTT | . | TRBJ2-3 | TRBV10-2 | TRBD2
CAREGEVDQPQHF | TGTGCCAGAGAAGGGGAGGTGGATCAGCCCCAGCATTTT | . | TRBJ1-5 | TRBV21-1 | .
CSVDRTGGGNEQFF | TGCAGCGTTGATAGGACAGGGGGTGGGAATGAGCAGTTCTTC | . | TRBJ2-1 | TRBV29-1 | TRBD1
CASTKGQGSYEQYF | TGTGCCAGCACCAAGGGACAGGGCTCCTACGAGCAGTACTTC | . | TRBJ2-7 | TRBV3-1/TRBV3-2 | TRBD1
CASSLDGTQQFF | TGTGCCAGCAGCTTGGACGGGACTCAGCAGTTCTTC | . | TRBJ2-1 | TRBV7-2 | .
CASSRGGTEAFF | TGTGCCAGCAGTCGTGGAGGCACTGAAGCTTTCTTT | . | TRBJ1-1 | TRBV9 | .
CAIGGQGDSPLHF | TGTGCCATCGGAGGACAGGGGGATTCACCCCTCCACTTT | . | TRBJ1-6 | TRBV10-3 | TRBD1
CASRKLQGERETQYF | TGTGCCAGTAGGAAACTACAGGGGGAGAGGGAGACCCAGTACTTC | . | TRBJ2-5 | TRBV19 | TRBD1
CASSISPGQGSDEQYF | TGTGCCAGTAGTATTAGTCCCGGACAGGGGTCAGATGAGCAGTACTTC | many | TRBJ2-7 | TRBV19 | TRBD1
CASSLRTGQAEKLFF | TGTGCCAGCAGCCTAAGGACAGGGCAGGCTGAAAAACTGTTTTTT | . | TRBJ1-4 | TRBV3-1/TRBV3-2 | TRBD1
CAGEGPPDTQYF | TGTGCCGGGGAGGGGCCCCCAGATACGCAGTATTTT | . | TRBJ2-3 | TRBV7-9 | TRBD2
CASSPVVETQYF | TGTGCCAGCAGCCCTGTTGTAGAGACCCAGTACTTC | once | TRBJ2-5 | TRBV7-2 | .
CASSDVGHTDTQYF | TGTGCCAGCAGTGATGTCGGTCACACAGATACGCAGTATTTT | . | TRBJ2-3 | TRBV25-1 | .
CATSDRTGTYGYTF | TGTGCCACCAGTGACCGGACAGGGACCTATGGCTACACCTTC | . | TRBJ1-2 | TRBV24-1 | TRBD1
CASSSSTNEKLFF | TGTGCCAGCAGTTCGTCAACTAATGAAAAACTGTTTTTT | . | TRBJ1-4 | TRBV12-3/TRBV12-4 | .
CATTGDQTDTQYF | TGTGCCACCACAGGGGATCAAACAGATACGCAGTATTTT | . | TRBJ2-3 | TRBV10-3 | TRBD1
CASSLAGGGETQYF | TGTGCCAGCAGCTTAGCGGGAGGGGGGGAGACCCAGTACTTC | . | TRBJ2-5 | TRBV7-2 | .
CASSHGTGEGYEQYF | TGTGCCAGCAGTCACGGGACAGGGGAGGGTTACGAGCAGTACTTC | . | TRBJ2-7 | TRBV6-6 | TRBD1
CASSQGPIAGGNNEQFF | TGTGCCAGCAGCCAAGGCCCGATAGCGGGAGGAAACAATGAGCAGTTCTTC | . | TRBJ2-1 | TRBV3-1/TRBV3-2 | TRBD2
CASSPSGQGHEQFF | TGTGCCAGCAGCCCAAGCGGACAGGGCCATGAGCAGTTCTTC | . | TRBJ2-1 | TRBV7-3 | TRBD1
CASSPYGGVGEQYF | TGTGCCAGCAGCCCCTACGGGGGAGTGGGCGAGCAGTACTTC | few | TRBJ2-7 | TRBV7-8 | .
CASSPSGRRVIGELFF | TGTGCCAGCAGCCCGAGCGGGAGGAGGGTTATCGGGGAGCTGTTTTTT | . | TRBJ2-2 | TRBV28 | TRBD2
CASSQVQGGNTEAFF | TGTGCCAGCAGCCAGGTCCAGGGGGGGAACACTGAAGCTTTCTTT | . | TRBJ1-1 | TRBV6-5 | TRBD1
CASSRTGPSYEQYF | TGTGCCAGCAGCCGGACAGGGCCTTCCTACGAGCAGTACTTC | . | TRBJ2-7 | TRBV7-2 | TRBD1
CASSQDVAVHNSPLHF | TGTGCCAGCAGCCAAGATGTGGCAGTACATAATTCACCCCTCCACTTT | . | TRBJ1-6 | TRBV3-1/TRBV3-2 | .
CASSLRYGETQYF | TGTGCCAGCAGCTTACGGTACGGGGAGACCCAGTACTTC | . | TRBJ2-5 | TRBV7-3 | .
CASSLEDRPYEQYF | TGTGCCAGCAGCCTCGAGGACAGACCCTACGAGCAGTACTTC | . | TRBJ2-7 | TRBV11-2 | .
CASSTGTSNSYNEQFF | TGTGCCAGCAGCACCGGGACTAGCAATTCCTACAATGAGCAGTTCTTC | . | TRBJ2-1 | TRBV5-4 | TRBD2
CASSEIGQGHYYGYTF | TGTGCCAGCAGTGAAATTGGACAGGGACATTACTATGGCTACACCTTC | . | TRBJ1-2 | TRBV6-1 | TRBD1
CASSSRGTDTQYF | TGTGCCAGCAGTTCCCGGGGGACAGATACGCAGTATTTT | . | TRBJ2-3 | TRBV12-3/TRBV12-4 | .
CASSLDGTGMTYEQYF | TGTGCCAGCAGCTTAGATGGGACAGGAATGACGTACGAGCAGTACTTC | . | TRBJ2-7 | TRBV7-2 | TRBD1
CASSQAPLAGDRHEQYF | TGCGCCAGCAGCCAGGCCCCTCTAGCGGGAGATCGTCACGAGCAGTACTTC | . | TRBJ2-7 | TRBV4-1 | TRBD2
CASSPLGDTEAFF | TGTGCCAGCTCACCTTTAGGGGACACTGAAGCTTTCTTT | . | TRBJ1-1 | TRBV18 | .
CASSIGRDQPQHF | TGTGCCAGTAGTATAGGGAGAGATCAGCCCCAGCATTTT | . | TRBJ1-5 | TRBV19 | .
CASSENTVWNYGYTF | TGTGCCAGCAGCGAGAACACCGTTTGGAACTATGGCTACACCTTC | . | TRBJ1-2 | TRBV9 | .
CASSVSAGVEAFF | TGTGCCAGCAGCGTCTCAGCAGGGGTTGAAGCTTTCTTT | few | TRBJ1-1 | TRBV9 | .
CASSPPHSNEQFF | TGTGCCAGTAGTCCCCCCCACTCCAATGAGCAGTTCTTC | . | TRBJ2-1 | TRBV19 | .
CASSSGLAYNEQFF | TGCGCCAGCAGCTCGGGACTAGCATACAATGAGCAGTTCTTC | once | TRBJ2-1 | TRBV5-1 | TRBD2
CASSPGTDSYSNQPQHF | TGCGCCAGCAGCCCTGGGACAGATAGTTATAGCAATCAGCCCCAGCATTTT | . | TRBJ1-5 | TRBV5-1 | TRBD1
CASSLAGTSGSLRQFF | TGTGCCAGCAGCCTTGCCGGGACTAGCGGGAGCCTGAGGCAGTTCTTC | . | TRBJ2-1 | TRBV11-3 | TRBD2
CASSQEGSGVAYEQYF | TGTGCCAGCAGCCAAGAAGGAAGCGGGGTTGCCTACGAGCAGTACTTC | . | TRBJ2-7 | TRBV4-2 | TRBD2
CASSIGPGHAIAFF | TGTGCCAGTAGTATAGGGCCGGGACACGCAATTGCTTTCTTT | . | TRBJ1-1 | TRBV19 | .
CAISDPRQGSTGELFF | TGTGCCATCAGTGATCCGAGACAGGGGTCTACCGGGGAGCTGTTTTTT | . | TRBJ2-2 | TRBV10-3 | TRBD1
CASSPQGGSTDTQYF | TGCGCCAGCAGCCCCCAGGGAGGTAGTACAGATACGCAGTATTTT | . | TRBJ2-3 | TRBV4-1 | .
CAIGREGGELFF | TGTGCCATCGGCCGGGAGGGCGGGGAGCTGTTTTTT | . | TRBJ2-2 | TRBV10-3 | TRBD2
CASVGSGGREQYF | TGTGCCAGCGTTGGCTCGGGCGGGCGCGAGCAGTACTTC | . | TRBJ2-7 | TRBV5-5 | .
CASSPGQGIYNEQFF | TGTGCCAGCAGCCCGGGACAGGGAATATACAATGAGCAGTTCTTC | . | TRBJ2-1 | TRBV7-3 | TRBD1
CASSQSITFGSNEQYF | TGTGCCAGCAGCCAATCCATCACATTCGGGTCCAACGAGCAGTACTTC | . | TRBJ2-7 | TRBV3-1/TRBV3-2 | .